This TCR beta chain emerged from a study of cytomegalovirus exposure and HLA in healthy donors. The CDR3 length is 12 residues. The germline gives CDR1 MNHEY, CDR2 SVGAGI. PCR employed 60 Vbeta and 13 Jbeta primers. Some clones are missing from TCRdb's copy, which holds only in-frame ones; the method was immunoSEQ multiplex PCR. The listing contains more than 90,000 clones. This sequence joins TRBV6-5 and TRBJ2-3, with TRBD2 identical over 11 bases. Sequencing was performed on PBMCs. This TCR was sampled from a young man in good health and CMV-seronegative. The CDR3 bases are TGTGCTAGCGGGAGGGCGGAAGATACGCAGTATTTT. Amino acid sequence: CASGRAEDTQYF.